This T cell receptor (beta chain) was obtained from a study of CD8 T cells in Susac syndrome. With random hexamers, reverse transcription was performed on roughly 0.5 to 1 ug of RNA. MiXCR, run by TCRdb on the immunoSEQ multiplex PCR reads, gives a single entry per CDR3 protein. The sample yields 150,000 to 200,000 distinct CDR3 sequences, approximately 94% seen once. The receptor's source is a human donor in good health. Sequencing was done on a sample of CD4+ T cells from PBMCs.

The CDR3, as DNA: TGCAGTGCTAGTTCGTCGCCGAGATCAAACATTCAGTACTTC. It yields the protein CSASSSPRSNIQYF. The chain recombines TRBV20-1 with TRBJ2-4, with D unclear. Germline lookup yields CDR1 DFQATT and CDR2 SNEGSKA (reference sequence). The ends were cut back, 3 bases at V and 6 bases at J, with 15 bases in the middle. This CDR3 contains 14 residues.